Only a few counts were recorded for the clone carrying this TCR beta chain. These data belong to a study of cytomegalovirus exposure and HLA in healthy donors. The CDR3 has 14 residues. Per germline, CDR1 LNHDA and CDR2 SQIVND (reference sequence). Between the trimmed V and J ends, which lost 7 bases and 6 bases, there was a span of 15 bases. PCR used 60 Vbeta primers and 13 Jbeta primers. Data came from immunoSEQ multiplex PCR; TCRdb stores just in-frame clones and leaves some out. The sample holds about 150,000 clones, 80% seen once. The source material was PBMCs. This receptor was taken from a woman aged 40 to 50 in good health and CMV-seropositive. This chain uses TRBV19 with TRBJ2-2; D is uncertain. CDR3 coding DNA: TGTGCCAGTACCCCGCGAGTCGGTCCCGGGGAGCTGTTTTTT. It specifies CASTPRVGPGELFF.